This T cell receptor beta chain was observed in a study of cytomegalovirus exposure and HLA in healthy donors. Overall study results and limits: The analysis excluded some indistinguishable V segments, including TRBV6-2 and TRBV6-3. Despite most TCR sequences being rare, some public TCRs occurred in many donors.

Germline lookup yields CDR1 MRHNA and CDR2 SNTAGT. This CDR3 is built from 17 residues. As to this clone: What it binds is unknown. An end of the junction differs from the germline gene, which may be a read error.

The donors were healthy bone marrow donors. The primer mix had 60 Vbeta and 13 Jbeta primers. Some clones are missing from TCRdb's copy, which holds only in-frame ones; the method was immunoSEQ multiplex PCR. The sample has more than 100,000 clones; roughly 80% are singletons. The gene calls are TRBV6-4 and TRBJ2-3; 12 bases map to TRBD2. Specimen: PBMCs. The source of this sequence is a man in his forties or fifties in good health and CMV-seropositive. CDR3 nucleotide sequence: TGTGCCAGCAGTTACTCCGGACTAGCGGGACAGACAGATACGCAGTATTTT. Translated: CASSYSGLAGQTDTQYF.